A selection of T cell receptor beta chains follows, all from one sample in a study of cytotoxic CD8 clonotypes in ibrutinib-treated CLL. The table came from immunoSEQ multiplex PCR; TCRdb's copy has only in-frame clones and leaves some out. The sample contains around 70,000 clones, 75% to 95% of which appear only once. Source: PBMCs, taken after 12 months of ibrutinib treatment. These receptors were obtained from a human donor with chronic lymphocytic leukemia. CDR3s include the opening cysteine and the closing phenylalanine or tryptophan. Each record gives: D gene, CDR3 length, clone size, V gene, J gene, CDR3 DNA, CDR3 protein. The D gene is left open where the match is weak. For some rows the clone size is stated as once, few or many, or as a class when expanded; others skip it.

>NA|14|NA|TRBV30|TRBJ1-1
TGTGCCTGGAGTCCCCTTCGACCGAACACTGAAGCTTTCTTT
CAWSPLRPNTEAFF
>TRBD2|14|NA|TRBV19|TRBJ2-1
TGTGCCAGTAGTAATAGCGGGGGGAACAATGAGCAGTTCTTC
CASSNSGGNNEQFF
>TRBD1|16|NA|TRBV7-8|TRBJ1-5
TGTGCCAGCAGCTTAGCGACAGGGGGCCTCAATCAGCCCCAGCATTTT
CASSLATGGLNQPQHF
>TRBD2|15|NA|TRBV19|TRBJ2-1
TGTGCCAGTAGTATTTCGGTAGCGGGGAGGAATGAGCAGTTCTTC
CASSISVAGRNEQFF
>NA|12|NA|TRBV11-3|TRBJ2-5
TGTGCCAGCAGCTTAGTCGAGGAGACCCAGTACTTC
CASSLVEETQYF
>NA|16|NA|TRBV9|TRBJ1-4
TGTGCCAGCAGCGAAGTAGGAGGGGCGGAAAATGAAAAACTGTTTTTT
CASSEVGGAENEKLFF
>NA|16|few|TRBV7-9|TRBJ2-4
TGTGCCAGCAGCTTAGCGACCCCGTCGATAAGAAACATTCAGTACTTC
CASSLATPSIRNIQYF
>TRBD2|16|NA|TRBV5-1|TRBJ2-3
TGCGCCAGCAAATCCGTTGCGGGAGGAGGTACAGATACGCAGTATTTT
CASKSVAGGGTDTQYF
>NA|16|NA|TRBV9|TRBJ1-3
TGTGCCAGCAGCGTAGTAGGGGGGGCGCGTGGAAACACCATATATTTT
CASSVVGGARGNTIYF
>NA|15|NA|TRBV7-9|TRBJ1-5
TGTGCCAGCAGCTCCGGGACAAAATTCAATCAGCCCCAGCATTTT
CASSSGTKFNQPQHF
>TRBD1|14|NA|TRBV7-6|TRBJ2-5
TGTGCCAGCAGCCGGGACAGGGGCCAAGAGACCCAGTACTTC
CASSRDRGQETQYF
>NA|15|NA|TRBV27|TRBJ1-5
TGTGCCAGCAGCTCAAGGGAGACAAAAAATCAGCCCCAGCATTTT
CASSSRETKNQPQHF
>TRBD1|13|NA|TRBV2|TRBJ2-3
TGTGCCAGCGGACAGGGCTTTACAGATACGCAGTATTTT
CASGQGFTDTQYF
>NA|16|NA|TRBV5-1|TRBJ1-1
TGCGCCAGCACAGTGGGGGTATCGGGGTTGGGGACTGAAGCTTTCTTT
CASTVGVSGLGTEAFF
>TRBD1|15|NA|TRBV19|TRBJ2-7
TGTGCCAGTAGGACAGGCCAGGGGGCCCCCTACGAGCAGTACTTC
CASRTGQGAPYEQYF
>NA|14|NA|TRBV2|TRBJ1-5
TGTGCCAGCAGTGAAGAGGTGGGGAATCAGCCCCAGCATTTT
CASSEEVGNQPQHF
>NA|14|NA|TRBV27|TRBJ2-7
TGTGCCAGCAGTAGCGCCCCGCTCTCCTACGAGCAGTACTTC
CASSSAPLSYEQYF
>TRBD2|18|NA|TRBV19|TRBJ2-3
TGTGCCAGTAGTATGTGGCTAGCGGGAGGGTGGGAGACAGATACGCAGTATTTT
CASSMWLAGGWETDTQYF
>TRBD2|19|NA|TRBV7-3|TRBJ2-1
TGTGCCAGCAGCCTTCAGGGTGGGGGACTAGCGGGAAGCTACAATGAGCAGTTCTTC
CASSLQGGGLAGSYNEQFF
>NA|15|NA|TRBV18|TRBJ2-7
TGTGCCAGCTCACCAGTTGCCAGGGTAACCTACGAGCAGTACTTC
CASSPVARVTYEQYF
>TRBD1|16|NA|TRBV7-2|TRBJ2-5
TGTGCCAGCAGCTCACAGGGGGCGCAGCTAGGGGAGACCCAGTACTTC
CASSSQGAQLGETQYF
>NA|15|NA|TRBV18|TRBJ1-1
TGTGCCAGCTCACCACAAGCGAGGATGAACACTGAAGCTTTCTTT
CASSPQARMNTEAFF
>NA|15|NA|TRBV6-6|TRBJ2-4
TGTGCCAGCTCCCAGGGTCAGCTAGCCAAAAACATTCAGTACTTC
CASSQGQLAKNIQYF
>TRBD2|14|few|TRBV5-4|TRBJ2-7
TGTGCCAGCAGGCCCGGGACTAGGGTCGGGGAGCAGTACTTC
CASRPGTRVGEQYF
>TRBD1|15|NA|TRBV19|TRBJ2-7
TGTGCCAGTAGTGAGATACTTCAGGGGGACTACGAGCAGTACTTC
CASSEILQGDYEQYF
>NA|11|NA|TRBV29-1|TRBJ1-1
TGCAGCGTTCAAGTGAACACTGAAGCTTTCTTT
CSVQVNTEAFF
>NA|14|NA|TRBV6-5|TRBJ2-3
TGTGCCAGCAGGGTCGGGGGCCTCGCAGATACGCAGTATTTT
CASRVGGLADTQYF
>NA|14|NA|TRBV2|TRBJ2-7
TGTGCCGGGACCCCTACCCCTCGGGCCTACGAGCAGTACTTC
CAGTPTPRAYEQYF
>NA|13|once|TRBV5-1|TRBJ2-1
TGCGCCAGCAGCTTGGCCACAGAGGGTGGGCAGTTCTTC
CASSLATEGGQFF
>NA|13|NA|TRBV6-5|TRBJ2-3
TGTGCCAGCACTTCCTGGGGCACAGATACGCAGTATTTT
CASTSWGTDTQYF
>NA|14|NA|TRBV19|TRBJ1-1
TGTGCCAGTAGTATTACAGGGATGAACACTGAAGCTTTCTTT
CASSITGMNTEAFF
>TRBD2|18|NA|TRBV4-1|TRBJ2-2
TGCGCCAGCAGCCAAGAGTTCACGGCGGGAGGGAACACCGGGGAGCTGTTTTTT
CASSQEFTAGGNTGELFF
>NA|17|NA|TRBV7-9|TRBJ2-1
TGTGCCAGCAGCTACTGGTTGGGGGAGTTAACGGACAATGAGCAGTTCTTC
CASSYWLGELTDNEQFF
>TRBD2|14|NA|TRBV6-6|TRBJ2-7
TGTGCCAGCAGTTATCACCGGGAGGTCGGCGAGCAGTACTTC
CASSYHREVGEQYF
>TRBD2|14|NA|TRBV28|TRBJ2-7
TGTGCCAGCAGTTTACTAGCGGCAGTTAACGAGCAGTACTTC
CASSLLAAVNEQYF
>NA|15|NA|TRBV19|TRBJ2-2
TGTGCCATCAAGAAGGGCGCGGGGAACACCGGGGAGCTGTTTTTT
CAIKKGAGNTGELFF
>NA|13|NA|TRBV6-5|TRBJ2-2
TGTGCCAGCAGTTACTCGAGGGGCGGGGAGCTGTTTTTT
CASSYSRGGELFF
>TRBD2|15|NA|TRBV11-2|TRBJ2-1
TGTGCCAGCAGGAAGGGAGGGTTTCTCTACAATGAGCAGTTCTTC
CASRKGGFLYNEQFF
>TRBD2|15|NA|TRBV5-1|TRBJ2-7
TGCGCCAGCAGCTTGGCGGGACTAGCGGGATACGAGCAGTACTTC
CASSLAGLAGYEQYF
>NA|12|NA|TRBV7-6|TRBJ2-1
TGTGCCAGCAGCCCCCCGGGGGTTGAGCAGTTCTTC
CASSPPGVEQFF
>TRBD1|16|NA|TRBV7-9|TRBJ1-2
TGTGCCAGCAGCCAAGCAAAGACAGGGCGAAGCTATGGCTACACCTTC
CASSQAKTGRSYGYTF
>TRBD2|16|NA|TRBV7-3|TRBJ2-2
TGTGCCAGCAGCCCAGGACTAGCGGGAGATTCCCGGGAGCTGTTTTTT
CASSPGLAGDSRELFF
>NA|17|NA|TRBV28|TRBJ1-1
TGTGCCAGCAGTTACGCGAAGAGGGGGTTGGAGAACACTGAAGCTTTCTTT
CASSYAKRGLENTEAFF
>NA|14|NA|TRBV10-1|TRBJ1-2
TGCGCCAGCAGTGAGTCGAAGGGTTCGGGTGGCTACACCTTC
CASSESKGSGGYTF
>TRBD1|15|NA|TRBV30|TRBJ1-5
TGTGCCTGGAGTGGAGGGACAGGGGAAAATCAGCCCCAGCATTTT
CAWSGGTGENQPQHF
>TRBD1|15|NA|TRBV7-7|TRBJ2-5
TGTGCCAGCAGCTTAGGGACAGGGGGTGAAGAGACCCAGTACTTC
CASSLGTGGEETQYF
>TRBD1|12|NA|TRBV10-3|TRBJ2-3
TGTGCCTTGGGACAGGGGACGGCGACGCAGTATTTT
CALGQGTATQYF
>NA|11|NA|TRBV19|TRBJ2-7
TGTGCCAGTAGTGCAGCTTACGAGCAGTACTTC
CASSAAYEQYF
>TRBD2|15|NA|TRBV28|TRBJ2-7
TGTGCCAGCAGTGAAGCGGGAGGGGTCCACTACGAGCAGTACTTC
CASSEAGGVHYEQYF
>NA|14|NA|TRBV7-9|TRBJ2-7
TGTGCCAGCAGCAGTGTAGGGAGCTCCTACGAGCAGTACTTC
CASSSVGSSYEQYF
>NA|11|NA|TRBV28|TRBJ1-2
TGTGCCAGCAGTTACGGATATGGCTACACCTTC
CASSYGYGYTF
>TRBD1|14|NA|TRBV6-5|TRBJ1-2
TGTGCCAGCAGTACCGCCGGGACAGACTATGGCTACACCTTC
CASSTAGTDYGYTF
>NA|13|NA|TRBV28|TRBJ2-1
TGTGCCAGCAGCCACCACAGGGCAAATGAGCAGTTCTTC
CASSHHRANEQFF